Below are 26 T cell receptor beta chains sequenced from a single sample in a study of T cell repertoires in urothelial bladder cancer. Profiling relied on immunoSEQ multiplex PCR, and the TCRdb table lists in-frame clones only, not all of them. The sample records 10,000 or so clones, around two thirds being singletons. The specimen sequenced was tumor-infiltrating cells from bladder cancer. Source of these receptors: a human donor with a benign inflammatory bladder lesion.

This clone was seen a handful of times. The chain combines TRBV12-5 with TRBJ1-3; D possibly corresponds to TRBD1 (5 bases). CDR3 size: 16 residues. The germline CDR1 and CDR2 sequences are LGHNT and FRNRAP. V lost 7 bases and J lost 3, with 19 bases in between. CDR3 amino acids: CASALTATALGNTIYF. CDR3 bases: TGTGCTAGTGCCCTGACAGCCACGGCCCTTGGAAACACCATATATTTT.

CDR3 nucleotide sequence: TGCGCCAGCAGCTTAGGACCCATGAACACTGAAGCTTTCTTT. Translated, it gives CASSLGPMNTEAFF. The chain recombines TRBV5-1 with TRBJ1-1; no definite D call. The V end was cut by 2 bases, the J end by 0 bases, with 8 bases between. The V gene's germline CDR1 is SGHRS and CDR2 YFSETQ. The CDR3 runs 14 residues. Combining the CDR3 with reference TRBV5-1 and TRBJ1-1 gives the whole variable domain KAGVTQTPRYLIKTRGQQVTLSCSPISGHRSVSWYQQTPGQGLQFLFEYFSETQRNKGNFPGRFSGRQFSNSRSEMNVSTLELGDSALYLCASSLGPMNTEAFFGQGTRLTVV.

The chain is built from TRBV30 and TRBJ1-2; TRBD1 agrees at 7 bases. J gave up 6 bases and V 5 bases, and 9 bases lay outside the gene matches. Germline CDR1 and CDR2: GTSNPN and SVGIG (reference sequence). The CDR3 is 13 amino acids. CDR3 region: CAWAWTGGDGYTF. The CDR3 nucleotides are TGTGCCTGGGCATGGACAGGAGGGGATGGCTACACCTTC.

The V gene is TRBV10-3, the J gene TRBJ1-5; D gene uncertain. With 8 bases removed from V and 3 bases from J, the gap between germline ends came to 8 bases. Germline CDR1 ENHRY, CDR2 SYGVKD. The CDR3 has 12 amino acids. CDR3 sequence (DNA): TGTGCCATCTCACAGTCCAATCAGCCCCAGCATTTT. It specifies CAISQSNQPQHF.

By proportion, this clone is medium-sized. The chain links TRBV6-5 to TRBJ2-7; unclear D gene. The V and J ends lost 4 bases and 1 base respectively, with 17 bases between them. This CDR3 is built from 16 residues. CDR1 is MNHEY, CDR2 SVGAGI, per germline. CDR3 in DNA: TGTGCCAGCAGTTCGAACAGACTCGCCCGGTCCTACGAGCAGTACTTC. Translating it yields CASSSNRLARSYEQYF.

The CDR3 loop is CASSLDSSNYGYTF. The CDR3 coding sequence is TGTGCCAGCAGCTTAGATTCCTCTAACTATGGCTACACCTTC. V gene TRBV11-2 combines with J gene TRBJ1-2; D gene uncertain. Looked up from germline, CDR1 is SGHAT and CDR2 is FQNNGV. The CDR3 is 14 amino acids. V dropped 0 bases and J dropped 0 bases, with 5 bases sitting between them.

The chain has TRBV19 and TRBJ2-3; perhaps TRBD2 as D (5 bases). V lost 5 bases and J lost 10, with 19 bases in between. Germline V gene sequence: CDR1 LNHDA, CDR2 SQIVND (reference sequence). This CDR3 spans 14 amino acids. The DNA of the CDR3 is TGTGCCAGTAGTTCCCAGTACGGGGAGAACGCGCAGTATTTT. It specifies CASSSQYGENAQYF.

The rearrangement links TRBV7-8 to TRBJ1-2; D is unresolved. Germline lookup yields CDR1 SGHVS and CDR2 FQNEAQ. V was shortened by 2 bases and J by 3 bases, with 13 bases between the two germline ends. This CDR3 has 15 amino acids. The CDR3 bases are TGTGCCAGCAGCTTAAGATTTGGTTCGGACTATGGCTACACCTTC. Translation gives CASSLRFGSDYGYTF.

With regard to this clone: This specimen includes other DNA sequences encoding the same CDR3. The chain couples TRBV7-3 to TRBJ1-1; TRBD1 matches at 7 bases. The junction had 6 bases not matched to a gene; V was cut back by 4 bases and J by 1 base. Germline assignment: CDR1 SGHTA and CDR2 FQGTGA. This CDR3 comprises 15 residues. The CDR3 DNA follows: TGTGCCAGCAGCTCCGCAGGGGGAGCGAACACTGAAGCTTTCTTT. This encodes CASSSAGGANTEAFF.

This clone was recorded once. V is TRBV18 and J is TRBJ1-3; possibly TRBD1 for D (5 bases). V shed 4 bases and J shed 0 bases, with 13 bases lying between them. Germline V gene data show CDR1 as KGHSH and CDR2 as LQKENI. This CDR3 is 16 amino acids long. CDR3 nucleotides: TGTGCCAGCTCACAGGAGGGGCGGCGCTCTGGAAACACCATATATTTT. Translating gives CASSQEGRRSGNTIYF.

This chain joins TRBV6-1 and TRBJ1-5, with D possibly TRBD1 on 5 matching bases. Germline CDR1 is MNHNS and CDR2 is SASEGT. There are 12 residues in the CDR3. Trimming took 7 bases from V and 5 from J, leaving 9 bases between them. This chain's CDR3 is CASMRGDQPQHF. The CDR3 DNA sequence: TGTGCCAGCATGAGGGGTGATCAGCCCCAGCATTTT.

The chain uses TRBV5-1 and TRBJ2-5, with 12 bases identical to TRBD2. The V gene end was trimmed by 4 bases and the J gene end by 1 base; junction bases not matched to a gene: 2. The CDR3 loop spans 15 amino acids. CDR1 and CDR2 (germline): SGHRS, YFSETQ. This chain's CDR3 is CASSTLAGGQETQYF. The CDR3 DNA reads TGCGCCAGCAGCACACTAGCGGGGGGCCAAGAGACCCAGTACTTC.

In its sample, this clone was seen once. This chain connects TRBV19 to TRBJ2-1; the match to TRBD2 covers 8 bases. Germline values: CDR1 LNHDA, CDR2 SQIVND (reference sequence). The CDR3 has 17 amino acids. Trimming at V came to 3 bases and at J to 6 bases, leaving 13 bases not matched to a gene. CDR3 sequence: CASSMSGGKAFSNEQFF. In nucleotides, the CDR3 is TGTGCCAGTAGTATGAGCGGGGGAAAAGCTTTTTCCAATGAGCAGTTCTTC.

The chain carries TRBV2 and TRBJ2-3; 9 bases line up with TRBD2. Looked up from germline, CDR1 is SNHLY and CDR2 is FYNNEI. The CDR3 spans 15 residues. Trimming at V came to 4 bases and at J to 4 bases, leaving 6 bases not matched to a gene. DNA for the CDR3: TGTGCCAGCAGTGGGCGGGGGGGCGGCCCAGATACGCAGTATTTT. Its translation: CASSGRGGGPDTQYF.

The rearrangement joins TRBV10-2 to TRBJ2-2, with 7 positions matching TRBD1. CDR3 size: 16 residues. Trimming cost V 0 bases and J 5 bases; bases outside gene matches: 6. Germline CDR1 WSHSY, CDR2 SAAADI. CDR3 nucleotide sequence: TGCGCCAGCAGTGAGTCCTGGACAGGAGCAACCGGGGAGCTGTTTTTT. Translation: CASSESWTGATGELFF.

This chain joins TRBV19 and TRBJ1-4; D unresolved. Per the germline V gene, CDR1 is LNHDA and CDR2 is SQIVND (reference sequence). Between the trimmed V and J ends, which lost 7 bases and 5 bases, there was a span of 20 bases. CDR3 length: 16 residues. The CDR3: CASIRNSDGLNEKLFF. Here the CDR3 DNA reads TGTGCCAGTATAAGAAACAGCGACGGTTTAAATGAAAAACTGTTTTTT.

The table lists this clone with a count of one. The V call is TRBV5-1, the J call TRBJ2-6; D could derive from TRBD1 or TRBD2 (6 bases each). The CDR3 has 18 residues. Germline V gene data show CDR1 as SGHRS and CDR2 as YFSETQ. V gave up 4 bases and J gave up 0 bases, with 17 bases separating them. The CDR3 nucleotides are TGCGCCAGCAGCCGGAGGGGGACTGATCGCTCTGGGGCCAACGTCCTGACTTTC. Translating gives CASSRRGTDRSGANVLTF.

The chain combines TRBV5-6 with TRBJ2-2; no reliable D call. From germline, CDR1 is SGHDT and CDR2 YYEEEE. The CDR3 covers 13 residues. Trimming shortened V by 0 bases and J by 7 bases, and 7 bases separated the two germline ends. CDR3 amino acids: CASSLVVNGELFF. In DNA form, the CDR3 reads TGTGCCAGCAGCTTGGTGGTGAACGGGGAGCTGTTTTTT.

This clone was detected only a few times. V is TRBV27 and J is TRBJ2-3; 7 bases are shared with TRBD1. This CDR3 region has 15 residues. The V gene end was trimmed by 10 bases and the J gene end by 3 bases; junction bases not matched to a gene: 13. Germline values: CDR1 MNHEY, CDR2 SMNVEV (reference sequence). As DNA, the CDR3 is TGTGCCACCTCTAGATCCGGGACAGCTACAGATACGCAGTATTTT. Amino acids: CATSRSGTATDTQYF.

V gene TRBV19 combines with J gene TRBJ1-5; D not certain. Trimming pared 1 base from V and 3 bases from J, leaving 13 bases between. CDR1 and CDR2 (germline): LNHDA, SQIVND (reference sequence). The CDR3 runs to 16 residues. The CDR3 DNA reads as TGTGCCAGTAGTATAGGCCGCGGAGCATACAATCAGCCCCAGCATTTT. It encodes CASSIGRGAYNQPQHF.

This clone appeared a few times. V usage is TRBV6-5 and J usage is TRBJ1-6, with D possibly TRBD1 on 6 matching bases. CDR3 length: 16 residues. In germline, CDR1 is MNHEY, CDR2 SVGAGI. Trimming removed 0 bases at V and 10 bases at J, with 16 bases between. CDR3 in amino acids: CASSYSIRGGISPLHF. In DNA, the CDR3 is TGTGCCAGCAGTTACTCGATCAGGGGAGGTATATCACCCCTCCACTTT.

The chain joins TRBV7-2 to TRBJ2-7; 8 nucleotides align to TRBD1. The length of the CDR3 is 14 residues. Germline V lookup: CDR1 SGHTA, CDR2 FQGNSA. Unmatched junction bases numbered 3, after V lost 4 bases and J lost 1 base. The CDR3 reads CASSSGQVSYEQYF. CDR3 DNA sequence: TGTGCCAGCAGCTCGGGACAGGTGTCCTACGAGCAGTACTTC.

The chain uses TRBV5-6 and TRBJ2-7; unclear D gene. CDR1 and CDR2 (germline): SGHDT, YYEEEE. V shed 2 bases and J shed 0 bases, with 0 bases lying between them. The CDR3 length is 11 residues. Written as DNA, the CDR3 is TGTGCCAGCAGCTTCTCCTACGAGCAGTACTTC. Translated: CASSFSYEQYF. The full variable domain, rest sourced from reference TRBV5-6 and TRBJ2-7, is DAGVTQSPTHLIKTRGQQVTLRCSPKSGHDTVSWYQQALGQGPQFIFQYYEEEERQRGNFPDRFSGHQFPNYSSELNVNALLLGDSALYLCASSFSYEQYFGPGTRLTVT.

The chain's CDR3 is CASSLGVRDGNEQFF. The CDR3 bases are TGCGCCAGCAGCTTGGGAGTCCGGGACGGCAATGAGCAGTTCTTC. The rearrangement uses TRBV5-1 and TRBJ2-1, with D perhaps given as TRBD1 or TRBD2 (5 bases each). Germline lookup yields CDR1 SGHRS and CDR2 YFSETQ. Trimming left V 0 bases short and J 6 bases short, with 13 bases between. The CDR3 loop spans 15 amino acids.

The chain employs TRBV11-2 and TRBJ1-2, with a weak D call TRBD1 (5 bases). V lost 10 bases, J lost 4 bases, and 13 bases lay in between. The CDR3 is 12 residues long. Germline values: CDR1 SGHAT, CDR2 FQNNGV. The CDR3 loop reads CAISGTSYGYTF. CDR3 DNA: TGTGCCATTTCCGGGACCAGCTATGGCTACACCTTC. The complete variable domain, with remaining parts taken from reference TRBV11-2 and TRBJ1-2, reads EAGVAQSPRYKIIEKRQSVAFWCNPISGHATLYWYQQILGQGPKLLIQFQNNGVVDDSQLPKDRFSAERLKGVDSTLKIQPAKLEDSAVYLCAISGTSYGYTFGSGTRLTVV.

The chain joins TRBV29-1 to TRBJ2-7, with TRBD2 matching over 12 bases. V gave up 6 bases and J gave up 2 bases; unmatched junction bases: 2. CDR1 and CDR2 from the germline V gene are SQVTM and ANQGSEA. The CDR3 runs to 13 residues. The CDR3 nucleotides read TGCAGCGTCCGGACTAGCGGGACCTACGAGCAGTACTTC. Translated: CSVRTSGTYEQYF.